What follows are 16 T cell receptor beta chains derived from one specimen sequenced in a study of cytomegalovirus exposure and HLA in healthy donors. Both 60 Vbeta primers and 13 Jbeta primers went into the PCR. Repertoires were generated with immunoSEQ multiplex PCR, while TCRdb's copy carries only in-frame clones and drops some. Of 150,000 or so clones in the sample, 65% to 80% were seen once. Sequencing was carried out using PBMCs. These receptors were obtained from a woman aged 40 to 55 in good health and CMV-seronegative.

The chain couples TRBV1 to TRBJ1-3. TRBV1 is marked as a pseudogene. The CDR3 length is 14 residues. CDR3 residues: CTSWGEVCGNTIYF. The CDR3 DNA follows: TGCACCAGCTGGGGGGAAGTGTGTGGAAACACCATATATTTT.

The chain couples TRBV6-6 to TRBJ2-3; D is unclear. Germline V gene sequence: CDR1 MNHNY, CDR2 SVGAGI (reference sequence). The CDR3 length is 11 residues. Between the trimmed V and J ends, which lost 4 bases and 7 bases, there was a span of 6 bases. In DNA, the CDR3 is TGTGCCAGCAGTTTCCACTATACGCAGTATTTT. This codes for CASSFHYTQYF.

V and J are TRBV5-8 and TRBJ1-4; 8 positions match TRBD1. Germline trimming cut 4 bases from V and 0 bases from J; bases unmatched to any gene: 8. Per the germline V gene, CDR1 is SGHTS and CDR2 is YDEGEE. The length of the CDR3 is 17 residues. The CDR3 here is CASSGVGTGPTNEKLFF. As DNA, the CDR3 is TGTGCCAGCAGCGGGGTTGGGACAGGCCCAACTAATGAAAAACTGTTTTTT. The variable domain in full, with the rest retrieved from reference TRBV5-8 and TRBJ1-4, is EAGVTQSPTHLIKTRGQQATLRCSPISGHTSVYWYQQALGLGLQFLLWYDEGEERNRGNFPPRFSGRQFPNYSSELNVNALELEDSALYLCASSGVGTGPTNEKLFFGSGTQLSVL.

The rearrangement links TRBV5-1 to TRBJ1-2; D unclear. V dropped 0 bases and J dropped 4 bases, with 13 bases sitting between them. The CDR3 contains 15 residues. Germline CDR1 is SGHRS and CDR2 is YFSETQ. The DNA of the CDR3 is TGCGCCAGCAGCTTGGGAGGCGGCTTAAGCTATGGCTACACCTTC. Translation: CASSLGGGLSYGYTF.

The J gene is TRBJ1-1, the V gene TRBV29-1, with D unclear. V was trimmed by 7 bases and J by 4 bases, leaving 22 bases between them. The CDR3 is 15 amino acids. Germline CDR1 and CDR2: SQVTM and ANQGSEA. The CDR3 spells CSAEAREGGRTEAFF. In DNA, the CDR3 is TGCAGCGCCGAGGCACGTGAGGGCGGTCGCACTGAAGCTTTCTTT.

This clone is a singleton in its sample. V usage is TRBV7-9 and J usage is TRBJ2-4; 10 bases map to TRBD2. Losses at the gene ends were 3 bases for V and 6 bases for J; bases not matched to a gene: 5. Per the germline V gene, CDR1 is SEHNR and CDR2 is FQNEAQ (reference sequence). The CDR3 length is 15 residues. The CDR3 is CASSFSGGTLNIQYF. The CDR3 nucleotides are TGTGCCAGCAGCTTTAGCGGGGGGACCCTAAACATTCAGTACTTC.

The chain employs TRBV10-3 and TRBJ2-7; tentative D call: TRBD2 (5 bases). This CDR3 has 12 residues. CDR1 and CDR2 (germline): ENHRY, SYGVKD. V was trimmed by 3 bases and J by 9 bases, leaving 12 bases between them. In DNA form, the CDR3 reads TGTGCCATCAGTGATCCACCGAGCGGGCAGTACTTC. This translates into CAISDPPSGQYF.

The V call is TRBV5-6, the J call TRBJ1-6; a weak D match, TRBD1 (5 bases). The germline V gene encodes CDR1 SGHDT and CDR2 YYEEEE. Trimming left V 1 base short and J 8 bases short, with 16 bases between. The CDR3 length is 16 residues. This CDR3 is CASSLSRSRGYSPLHF. CDR3 DNA sequence: TGTGCCAGCAGCTTGTCCCGATCAAGGGGTTATTCACCCCTCCACTTT.

The CDR3 DNA is TGTGCCAGCAGCTTAATAGCGCGGGGGGCACGAGATACGCAGTATTTT. This sequence encodes CASSLIARGARDTQYF. The chain links TRBV7-8 to TRBJ2-3; 8 positions match TRBD2. V lost 2 bases, J lost 5 bases, and 9 bases stayed unmatched. The CDR3 contains 16 residues. The germline gives CDR1 SGHVS, CDR2 FQNEAQ.

This clone rates as medium-sized. The V and J genes are TRBV6-1 and TRBJ1-5, with a possible D match to TRBD1 (5 bases). Germline lookup yields CDR1 MNHNS and CDR2 SASEGT. Trimming cost V 9 bases and J 0 bases, with 9 bases left between them. The CDR3 is made up of 13 amino acids. CDR3 region: CASETVSNQPQHF. CDR3 nucleotide sequence: TGTGCCAGTGAGACAGTTAGCAATCAGCCCCAGCATTTT.

This clone was recorded a few times. The genes are TRBV5-1 and TRBJ1-1, with 12 nucleotides matching TRBD1. CDR1 SGHRS and CDR2 YFSETQ come from the germline V gene. J gave up 2 bases and V 4 bases, and 6 bases lay outside the gene matches. The CDR3 loop spans 16 amino acids. The CDR3, as DNA: TGCGCCAGCAGCACCGGGACAGGGGGCTTCAACACTGAAGCTTTCTTT. Protein sequence: CASSTGTGGFNTEAFF. Full variable domain (remainder filled in from reference TRBV5-1 and TRBJ1-1): KAGVTQTPRYLIKTRGQQVTLSCSPISGHRSVSWYQQTPGQGLQFLFEYFSETQRNKGNFPGRFSGRQFSNSRSEMNVSTLELGDSALYLCASSTGTGGFNTEAFFGQGTRLTVV.

In its sample, this clone was seen once. The chain is built from TRBV6-5 and TRBJ2-7; possibly TRBD2 for D (6 bases). Germline V gene lookup returns CDR1 MNHEY and CDR2 SVGAGI. Trimming took off 8 bases at V and 0 bases at J, with 17 bases between the two ends. The CDR3 is made up of 15 amino acids. CDR3 residues: CASGTASAYSYEQYF. The CDR3 DNA reads as TGTGCCAGCGGAACAGCTAGCGCCTACTCCTACGAGCAGTACTTC.

The rearrangement uses TRBV4-2 and TRBJ2-5; 8 bases match TRBD1. Germline CDR1 is LGHNA and CDR2 is YNFKEQ. There are 14 residues in the CDR3. V was clipped by 6 bases and J by 3 bases; unmatched bases: 6. As DNA, the CDR3 is TGTGCCAGCAGTGACAGGGGCGGGGAAGAGACCCAGTACTTC. It codes for CASSDRGGEETQYF.

The J gene is TRBJ2-3, the V gene TRBV30, with 12 bases fitting TRBD2. The CDR3 length is 16 residues. Germline values: CDR1 GTSNPN, CDR2 SVGIG (reference sequence). The V and J ends lost 1 base and 0 bases, in that order; junction bases with no gene match: 2. DNA for the CDR3: TGTGCCTGGAGTGAGGGGACTAGCGGGAGCACAGATACGCAGTATTTT. This encodes CAWSEGTSGSTDTQYF.

The chain combines TRBV28 with TRBJ2-7; tentatively, D is TRBD1 (5 bases). Deletions cut 6 bases from V and 10 bases from J, with 16 bases between. In germline, CDR1 is MDHEN, CDR2 SYDVKM. The CDR3 consists of 12 residues. The CDR3 nucleotides read TGTGCCAGCAGCTCTACTCGACAGCCCCAGTACTTC. Its translation is CASSSTRQPQYF.

This chain uses TRBV6-5 with TRBJ2-3; 10 bases map to TRBD2. There are 15 residues in the CDR3. CDR1 and CDR2 from the germline V gene are MNHEY and SVGAGI. Losses at the gene ends were 8 bases for V and 2 bases for J; bases not matched to a gene: 7. The CDR3 region has the DNA TGTGCCAGCGGGGTAGCGGGGGGAAACACAGATACGCAGTATTTT. It yields the protein CASGVAGGNTDTQYF.